This is a list of T cell receptor beta chains from one sample in a study of T cells in Graves' hyperthyroidism and ophthalmopathy. TCRdb re-derived calls from the multiplex PCR reads in MiXCR, one entry per CDR3 protein. The sample includes fewer than 350,000 distinct CDR3 sequences, approximately 18% seen only once; the top ten take less than 20%. The specimen sequenced was blood. Receptors originate from a woman in her 40s with Graves' ophthalmopathy. Both conserved end residues are trimmed from each CDR3. The order of the fields is V gene, J gene, CDR3 protein.

>TRBV15|TRBJ1-2
ATSRDGTGYGYT
>TRBV6-1|TRBJ1-5
ASSDRGDSQPQH
>TRBV28|TRBJ1-1
ASGGPDTEAF
>TRBV18|TRBJ2-2
ASSPSPPGGGTGELF
>TRBV12-3/TRBV12-4|TRBJ2-5
ASTEGLAVEETQY
>TRBV5-1|TRBJ1-2
ASSLRSSTSNYGYT
>TRBV4-3|TRBJ2-5
ASSQETGKETQY
>TRBV27|TRBJ2-7
ASSPLTGQGPYEQY
>TRBV4-1|TRBJ1-5
ASSQEGRVTEPQH
>TRBV3-1|TRBJ2-7
ASSQVEDEQY
>TRBV10-3|TRBJ2-4
AISDRDRGRNIQY
>TRBV7-2|TRBJ2-7
ASSFGMNYEQY
>TRBV20-1|TRBJ2-7
SASTRPYEQY
>TRBV20-1|TRBJ2-5
SAKQGKKETQY
>TRBV12-5|TRBJ2-5
ASGQNRAGDETQY
>TRBV20-1|TRBJ1-2
SARANTGTYYGYT
>TRBV6-5|TRBJ2-7
ASSSNPLGTGIFYPYEQY
>TRBV12-3/TRBV12-4|TRBJ2-5
ASSLAYRGPQETQY
>TRBV30|TRBJ2-2
AWSVVLAGAGELF
>TRBV12-3/TRBV12-4|TRBJ2-2
ASSPNTIAGELF
>TRBV5-1|TRBJ2-5
ASSLAGWTQY
>TRBV20-1|TRBJ2-7
SARGDRGTYEQY
>TRBV3-1|TRBJ2-5
ASSQDRYQETQY
>TRBV28|TRBJ2-5
ASSEPLGEETQY
>TRBV5-1|TRBJ1-2
ASSLSARQGYHGYT
>TRBV6-5|TRBJ1-2
ASVYERPVLYGYT